This T cell receptor beta chain was identified during a study of post-analysis software for immune sequencing data. Study in general: As for disease course, relapsing-remitting, secondary progressive and progressive-relapsing multiple sclerosis were all included. Whole-study findings and limits: Diversity measured as normalized Chao1 was significantly lower in multiple sclerosis patients than in controls.

Presence of unique molecular identifiers characterized the TCR beta cDNA libraries. Each CDR3 protein is one row after TCRdb ran MiXCR on the PCR reads. This sample carries hundreds of thousands of distinct CDR3 sequences, about 32% of them seen once, and the ten largest clones take about 0.5%. As concerns this clonotype: Its antigen is unidentified.

Sample: blood. The clonotype was recovered from a girl between 10 and 17 years old with multiple sclerosis.

CDR3 region: CASRTFGGNGAYSPLHF. The CDR3 region has the DNA TGTGCCAGCAGGACTTTTGGGGGAAACGGGGCATATTCACCCCTCCACTTT. The V gene is TRBV6-6, the J gene TRBJ1-6, with D perhaps TRBD1 (5 bases). Trimming removed 6 bases at V and 8 bases at J, with 23 bases between. CDR1 and CDR2 (germline): MNHNY, SVGAGI (reference sequence). This CDR3 is 17 amino acids long.